The 23 T cell receptor beta chains below come from one sample, sequenced in a study of immune cell composition in non-small cell lung cancer. The data were produced by immunoSEQ multiplex PCR, yet TCRdb's version contains in-frame clones alone and is incomplete. The table records several thousand clones, 78% of them present only once. Sequenced input: lung tumor tissue. Receptors were obtained from a human donor with non-small cell lung cancer.

The rearrangement links TRBV5-1 to TRBJ1-2; TRBD1 is a possible D gene (6 bases). The CDR3 is 15 amino acids. Germline V gene sequence: CDR1 SGHRS, CDR2 YFSETQ. The V end was cut by 3 bases, the J end by 0 bases, with 12 bases between. The CDR3 loop reads CASSSQGRANYGYTF. In DNA form, the CDR3 reads TGCGCCAGCAGCTCACAGGGTCGAGCTAACTATGGCTACACCTTC.

The genes are TRBV7-8 and TRBJ2-3; possibly TRBD1 for D (5 bases). The V end was cut by 1 base, the J end by 5 bases, with 10 bases between. Germline CDR1 reads SGHVS; CDR2 reads FQNEAQ. The CDR3 is 14 residues long. Written as DNA, the CDR3 is TGTGCCAGCAGCTTAGTGCGGCAGGGAGATACGCAGTATTTT. This gives the protein CASSLVRQGDTQYF.

This clone was counted only a few times. The chain joins TRBV6-1 to TRBJ2-7; D gene uncertain. CDR1 and CDR2 from the germline V gene are MNHNS and SASEGT. There are 16 residues in the CDR3. The germline V and J ends were trimmed by 3 bases and 2 bases, with 17 bases remaining between them. CDR3 bases: TGTGCCAGCAGTGAGAGGTTATCCCTACAAGCCTACGAGCAGTACTTC. Amino acids: CASSERLSLQAYEQYF.

The table lists this clone with a few counts. The rearrangement joins TRBV10-3 to TRBJ1-2; a possible D gene is TRBD1 (6 bases). Germline values: CDR1 ENHRY, CDR2 SYGVKD. This CDR3 spans 12 amino acids. V gave up 10 bases and J gave up 4 bases, with 13 bases separating them. CDR3 nucleotides: TGTGCCACTACACAGGGCGCCTATGGCTACACCTTC. Its protein is CATTQGAYGYTF.

This clone was detected only once. The gene calls are TRBV27 and TRBJ1-1; 7 positions agree with TRBD1. Germline CDR1 reads MNHEY; CDR2 reads SMNVEV (reference sequence). The CDR3 runs to 14 residues. V shed 8 bases and J 4 bases; nucleotides not matched to a gene: 10. The CDR3 spells CASRITGVGTEAFF. The CDR3 DNA follows: TGTGCCAGCCGAATAACAGGGGTTGGCACTGAAGCTTTCTTT.

The chain links TRBV28 to TRBJ1-4, with 7 positions matching TRBD1. Germline V lookup: CDR1 MDHEN, CDR2 SYDVKM. CDR3 length: 14 residues. V lost 8 bases and J lost 8; bases outside the gene matches: 11. CDR3 bases: TGTGCCAGCTTAGAGTACAGGGGAAAGGAAAAACTGTTTTTT. It specifies CASLEYRGKEKLFF.

This clone was seen once. The chain recombines TRBV5-1 with TRBJ2-3; perhaps TRBD2 as D (6 bases). CDR1 is SGHRS, CDR2 YFSETQ, per germline. The CDR3 sequence is 16 residues long. Trimming pared 2 bases from V and 4 bases from J, leaving 17 bases between. Here the CDR3 reads CASSLRRKGRSDTQYF. In DNA form, the CDR3 reads TGCGCCAGCAGCTTACGTCGTAAGGGGAGGTCAGATACGCAGTATTTT.

V usage is TRBV28 and J usage is TRBJ1-2; maybe TRBD1 (6 bases). In germline, CDR1 is MDHEN, CDR2 SYDVKM. The CDR3 is 12 amino acids. V lost 6 bases and J lost 4, with 9 bases in between. DNA for the CDR3: TGTGCCAGCAGAGGGGGTTTCTATGGCTACACCTTC. Its translation is CASRGGFYGYTF.

J is TRBJ2-2 and V is TRBV19, with D possibly matching TRBD2 (6 bases). The CDR3 extends over 16 amino acids. Germline V lookup: CDR1 LNHDA, CDR2 SQIVND (reference sequence). V was trimmed by 1 base and J by 2 bases, leaving 11 bases between them. The CDR3 coding sequence is TGTGCCAGTAGTATAGTAGGCGGGGTTAACACCGGGGAGCTGTTTTTT. Protein: CASSIVGGVNTGELFF.

J is TRBJ1-1 and V is TRBV30; D is perhaps TRBD1 (6 bases). CDR1 and CDR2 from the germline V gene are GTSNPN and SVGIG (reference sequence). This CDR3 has 15 amino acids. Deletions cut 4 bases from V and 0 bases from J, with 15 bases between. The CDR3 loop reads CAWTPWGGMNTEAFF. The CDR3 region has the DNA TGTGCCTGGACCCCCTGGGGGGGCATGAACACTGAAGCTTTCTTT.

This chain links TRBV10-3 with TRBJ2-7; 10 nucleotides agree with TRBD1. Trimming took 6 bases from V and 7 from J; bases not matched to a gene: 9. The CDR3 runs to 14 residues. From germline, CDR1 is ENHRY and CDR2 SYGVKD. The CDR3 DNA follows: TGTGCCATCAGCCCCGGGACAGGGGACGAAGAGCAGTACTTC. Translation gives CAISPGTGDEEQYF.

This clone showed up just once. This chain links TRBV6-5 with TRBJ2-2, with TRBD2 identical over 10 bases. V lost 7 bases and J lost 6; bases outside the gene matches: 2. From germline, CDR1 is MNHEY and CDR2 SVGAGI. This CDR3 is 13 amino acids long. In nucleotides, the CDR3 is TGTGCCAGCAACAGCGGGGGGGCCGGGGAGCTGTTTTTT. Translation gives CASNSGGAGELFF.

In this sample, this clone turned up a few times. The rearrangement joins TRBV7-2 to TRBJ2-1; 10 nucleotides match TRBD1. Per germline, CDR1 SGHTA and CDR2 FQGNSA. The CDR3 loop spans 16 amino acids. Trimming cost V 5 bases and J 6 bases; bases outside gene matches: 10. The CDR3 nucleotides read TGTGCCAGCAGCGCCCCCGGGACAGGGGTCGGCAATGAGCAGTTCTTC. This codes for CASSAPGTGVGNEQFF.

The chain couples TRBV29-1 to TRBJ2-1; 11 bases are a match to TRBD2. The CDR3 extends over 16 amino acids. Germline CDR1 reads SQVTM; CDR2 reads ANQGSEA. V shed 6 bases, J shed 9 bases, and the junction held 16 bases outside the gene matches. In DNA form, the CDR3 reads TGCAGCGTGGGGTCCGCGTTCCTAGCGGGGGGTCGTGAGCAGTTCTTC. Its translation is CSVGSAFLAGGREQFF.

The V gene is TRBV5-4, the J gene TRBJ2-5; maybe TRBD1 (5 bases). Trimming shortened V by 3 bases and J by 11 bases, and 17 bases separated the two germline ends. Germline V gene sequence: CDR1 SGHNT, CDR2 YYREEE (reference sequence). The length of the CDR3 is 13 residues. CDR3 coding DNA: TGTGCCAGCAGCTCTTGGACAAGTCCGGAGCAGTACTTC. This sequence encodes CASSSWTSPEQYF.

The chain employs TRBV19 and TRBJ2-1, with 8 bases that match TRBD2. With 6 bases clipped from V and 4 bases from J, the junction kept 8 bases outside the gene matches. This CDR3 is built from 15 residues. Germline V gene data show CDR1 as LNHDA and CDR2 as SQIVND (reference sequence). The CDR3 coding sequence is TGTGCCAGTAGGCCGCCGGGGGGGCAATACAATGAGCAGTTCTTC. Its protein product is CASRPPGGQYNEQFF.

This chain uses TRBV30 with TRBJ1-1, with D hard to call. The germline V and J ends were trimmed by 6 bases and 6 bases, with 14 bases remaining between them. There are 12 residues in the CDR3. Germline V gives CDR1 GTSNPN, CDR2 SVGIG (reference sequence). The chain's CDR3 is CACTAVWAEAFF. CDR3 bases: TGTGCCTGTACAGCTGTATGGGCTGAAGCTTTCTTT.

The V and J genes are TRBV5-4 and TRBJ2-3; maybe TRBD2 (6 bases). The length of the CDR3 is 13 residues. Trimming stripped 0 bases from V and 4 bases from J, with 6 bases between. Germline values: CDR1 SGHNT, CDR2 YYREEE (reference sequence). In nucleotides, the CDR3 is TGTGCCAGCAGCTTGGCTAGCGCAGATACGCAGTATTTT. It encodes CASSLASADTQYF.

V is TRBV6-5 and J is TRBJ1-1; D is unclear. This CDR3 region has 14 residues. V shed 0 bases and J shed 5 bases, with 10 bases lying between them. Germline V gene data show CDR1 as MNHEY and CDR2 as SVGAGI. In DNA form, the CDR3 reads TGTGCCAGCAGTTACTCGAACGTTCAGACTGAAGCTTTCTTT. Its protein product is CASSYSNVQTEAFF.

The rearrangement uses TRBV5-5 and TRBJ1-1; D is unresolved. The CDR3 has 14 residues. Trimming removed 0 bases at V and 0 bases at J, with 6 bases between. In germline, CDR1 is SGHKS, CDR2 YYEKEE (reference sequence). This chain's CDR3 is CASSLEWLNTEAFF. The CDR3, as DNA: TGTGCCAGCAGCTTGGAGTGGCTGAACACTGAAGCTTTCTTT.

This clone turned up a few times. CDR3 sequence (DNA): TGTGCCAGCAGCTTTTCTGGGACTAAAGCCTACGAGCAGTACTTC. Translated, it gives CASSFSGTKAYEQYF. The chain couples TRBV7-8 to TRBJ2-7, with 7 bases aligning to TRBD2. The CDR3 is 15 residues long. Germline lookup yields CDR1 SGHVS and CDR2 FQNEAQ. V trimming: 3 bases; J trimming: 2 bases; junction bases outside the gene matches: 7. Drawing the rest from reference TRBV7-8 and TRBJ2-7, the complete variable domain is GAGVSQSPRYKVAKRGQDVALRCDPISGHVSLFWYQQALGQGPEFLTYFQNEAQLDKSGLPSDRFFAERPEGSVSTLKIQRTQQEDSAVYLCASSFSGTKAYEQYFGPGTRLTVT.

The rearrangement links TRBV29-1 to TRBJ2-1; the match to TRBD2 covers 8 bases. There are 14 residues in the CDR3. Germline V CDR1 and CDR2: SQVTM, ANQGSEA. Trimming took 5 bases from V and 0 from J; bases not matched to a gene: 3. The CDR3 region has the DNA TGCAGCGTTTTCGGGACTAGCTCCTACAATGAGCAGTTCTTC. The encoded protein is CSVFGTSSYNEQFF.

The chain couples TRBV30 to TRBJ2-2; 8 positions agree with TRBD1. The CDR3 covers 17 residues. The ends lost 0 bases at V and 4 bases at J; junction bases unmatched: 10. Germline V gives CDR1 GTSNPN, CDR2 SVGIG (reference sequence). The CDR3 spells CAWSVPRTGLPTGELFF. Written as DNA, the CDR3 is TGTGCCTGGAGTGTTCCGAGGACAGGGCTCCCCACCGGGGAGCTGTTTTTT. Combining the CDR3 with reference TRBV30 and TRBJ2-2 gives the whole variable domain SQTIHQWPATLVQPVGSPLSLECTVEGTSNPNLYWYRQAAGRGLQLLFYSVGIGQISSEVPQNLSASRPQDRQFILSSKKLLLSDSGFYLCAWSVPRTGLPTGELFFGEGSRLTVL.